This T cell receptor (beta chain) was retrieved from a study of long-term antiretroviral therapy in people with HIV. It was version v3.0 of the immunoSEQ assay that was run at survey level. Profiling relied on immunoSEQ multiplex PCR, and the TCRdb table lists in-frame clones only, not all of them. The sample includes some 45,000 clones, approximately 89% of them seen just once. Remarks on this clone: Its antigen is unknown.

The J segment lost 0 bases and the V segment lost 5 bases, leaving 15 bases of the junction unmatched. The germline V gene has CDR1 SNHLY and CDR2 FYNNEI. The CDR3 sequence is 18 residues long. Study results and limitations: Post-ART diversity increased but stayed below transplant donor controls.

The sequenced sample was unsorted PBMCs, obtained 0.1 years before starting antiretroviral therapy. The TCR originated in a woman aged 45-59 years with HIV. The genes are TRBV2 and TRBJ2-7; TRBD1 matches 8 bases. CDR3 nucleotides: TGTGCCAGCAGTAAAAACCGCGGGACAGGCGGTTTCTCCTACGAGCAGTACTTC. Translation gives CASSKNRGTGGFSYEQYF.